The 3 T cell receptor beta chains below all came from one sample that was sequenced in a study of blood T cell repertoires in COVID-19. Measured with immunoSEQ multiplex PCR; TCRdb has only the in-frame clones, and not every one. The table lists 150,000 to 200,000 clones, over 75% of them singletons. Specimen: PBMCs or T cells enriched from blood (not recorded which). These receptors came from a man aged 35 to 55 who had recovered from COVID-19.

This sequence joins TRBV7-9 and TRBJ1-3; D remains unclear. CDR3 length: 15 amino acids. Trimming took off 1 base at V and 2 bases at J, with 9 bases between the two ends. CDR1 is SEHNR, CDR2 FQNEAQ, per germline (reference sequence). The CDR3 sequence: CASSLDAGTGNTIYF. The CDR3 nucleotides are TGTGCCAGCAGCTTAGACGCGGGGACTGGAAACACCATATATTTT.

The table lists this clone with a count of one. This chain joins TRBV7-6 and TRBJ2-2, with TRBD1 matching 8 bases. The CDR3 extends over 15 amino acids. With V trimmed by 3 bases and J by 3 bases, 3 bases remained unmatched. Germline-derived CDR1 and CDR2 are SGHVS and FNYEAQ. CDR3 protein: CASSFGQGDTGELFF. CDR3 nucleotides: TGTGCCAGCAGCTTCGGACAGGGAGACACCGGGGAGCTGTTTTTT. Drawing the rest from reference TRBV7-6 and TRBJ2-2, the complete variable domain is GAGVSQSPRYKVTKRGQDVALRCDPISGHVSLYWYRQALGQGPEFLTYFNYEAQQDKSGLPNDRFSAERPEGSISTLTIQRTEQRDSAMYRCASSFGQGDTGELFFGEGSRLTVL.

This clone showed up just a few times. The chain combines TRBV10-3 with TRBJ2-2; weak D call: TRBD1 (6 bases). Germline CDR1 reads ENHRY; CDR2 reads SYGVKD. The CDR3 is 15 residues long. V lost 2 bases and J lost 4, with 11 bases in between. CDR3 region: CAISENVGGTGELFF. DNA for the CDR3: TGTGCCATCAGTGAGAACGTAGGGGGCACCGGGGAGCTGTTTTTT.